This record covers a single T cell receptor (beta chain). What it binds is unknown. The sample comes from a study of Ad26.COV2.S vaccination and SARS-CoV-2 variants. Whole-study results and caveats: TCR breadth and depth estimates may have understated total T cell responses.

Sequencing used immunoSEQ multiplex PCR; TCRdb keeps in-frame clones, though not all of them. The top ten clones hold approximately 4.5% of a sample with about 470,000 clones, about 90% of them seen once. After removal of 5 bases from V and 2 bases from J, the junction contained 8 bases not matched to a gene. The CDR3 covers 16 residues. CDR1 is SGHTA and CDR2 is FQGNSA in the germline V gene. Treatment: roughly 18 received Ad26.COV2.S at low or high dose, single or two shots; five or six received placebo; per-sample allocation not given. Samples came from day 63 after the first vaccine or placebo injection.

The clonotype comes from a person between 18 and 60 years old who received the Ad26.COV2.S COVID-19 vaccine or a placebo. The chain couples TRBV7-2 to TRBJ2-7, with TRBD2 matching 11 bases. Sequencing was performed on peripheral blood, taken in a trial of Ad26.COV2.S vaccine versus placebo. This CDR3 is CASSPVGTSGTYEQYF. Written as DNA, the CDR3 is TGTGCCAGCAGCCCAGTCGGGACTAGCGGAACCTACGAGCAGTACTTC.